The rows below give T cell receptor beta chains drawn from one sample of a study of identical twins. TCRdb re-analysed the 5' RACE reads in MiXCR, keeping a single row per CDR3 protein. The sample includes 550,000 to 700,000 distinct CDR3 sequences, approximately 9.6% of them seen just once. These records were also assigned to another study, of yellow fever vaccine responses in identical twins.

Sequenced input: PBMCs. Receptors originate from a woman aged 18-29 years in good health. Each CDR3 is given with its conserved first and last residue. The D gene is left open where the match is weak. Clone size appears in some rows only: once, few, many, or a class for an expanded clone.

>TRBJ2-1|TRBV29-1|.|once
TGCAGCGTTCGAGATGACTCCCTCAATGAGCAGTTCTTC
CSVRDDSLNEQFF
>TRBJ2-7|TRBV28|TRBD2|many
TGTGCCAGCAGCTCCCCGGGGGGCTACGAGCAGTACTTC
CASSSPGGYEQYF
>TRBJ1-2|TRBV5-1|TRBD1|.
TGCGCCAGCAGGGAGGGACAGGGAAATTATGGCTACACCTTC
CASREGQGNYGYTF
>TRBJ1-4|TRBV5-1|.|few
TGCGCCAGCAGCGGATCGGGGGCTAATGAAAAACTGTTTTTT
CASSGSGANEKLFF
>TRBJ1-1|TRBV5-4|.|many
TGTGCCAGCAGCTTGGGCCTGGGGAACACTGAAGCTTTCTTT
CASSLGLGNTEAFF
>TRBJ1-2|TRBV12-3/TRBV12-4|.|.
TGTGCCAGCAGTTTGGGAGGACCTTATGGCTACACCTTC
CASSLGGPYGYTF
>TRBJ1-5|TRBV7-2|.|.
TGTGCCAGCAGCTCAATCGCGGCAGGGGATCAGCCCCAGCATTTT
CASSSIAAGDQPQHF
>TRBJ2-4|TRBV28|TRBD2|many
TGTGCCAGCAGTCAGGGACTAGCGGGAGTAGGGGTAAACATTCAGTACTTC
CASSQGLAGVGVNIQYF
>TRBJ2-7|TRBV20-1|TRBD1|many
TGCAGTGCTACGCGAGGGGACAGGGAGACCTACGAGCAGTACTTC
CSATRGDRETYEQYF
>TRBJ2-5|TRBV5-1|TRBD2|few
TGCGCCAGCAGCTCACTAGCGGGAGCTGATGAGACCCAGTACTTC
CASSSLAGADETQYF
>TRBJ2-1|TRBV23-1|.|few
TGCGCCAGCGGCCGGGACGCACATCATACCTACAATGAGCAGTTCTTC
CASGRDAHHTYNEQFF
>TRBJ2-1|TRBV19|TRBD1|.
TGTGCCAGTAGACCCCGACAGGGGGCGAATTACAATGAGCAGTTCTTC
CASRPRQGANYNEQFF
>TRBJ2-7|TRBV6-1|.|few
TGTGCCAGCAGTAGCCGGGACACCGGTAACCACGAGCAGTACTTC
CASSSRDTGNHEQYF
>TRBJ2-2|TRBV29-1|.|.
TGCAGCGCCGTACTCGTCAACACCGGGGAGCTGTTTTTT
CSAVLVNTGELFF
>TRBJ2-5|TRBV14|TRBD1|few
TGTGCCAGCAGCCATTGGACAGGGGGTCTCCAAGAGACCCAGTACTTC
CASSHWTGGLQETQYF
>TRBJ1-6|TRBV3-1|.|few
TGTGCCAGCAGCCCTGTCGGGGTTTCACCCCTCCACTTT
CASSPVGVSPLHF
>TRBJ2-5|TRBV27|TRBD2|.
TGTGCCAGCAGTCCCCTTTCGGGAGGGGTGGAGACCCAGTACTTC
CASSPLSGGVETQYF
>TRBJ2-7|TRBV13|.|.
TGTGCCAGCAGCTTAGGGACAGAGGACAACGAGCAGTACTTC
CASSLGTEDNEQYF
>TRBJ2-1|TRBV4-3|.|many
TGCGCCAGCAGCCAAGAGTCGAGTGGGTACGATGAGCAGTTCTTC
CASSQESSGYDEQFF
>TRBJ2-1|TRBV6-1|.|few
TGTGCCAGCAGTCCTGTTCTTGGGACCGGACTCCCAATCTTCAATGAGCAGTTCTTC
CASSPVLGTGLPIFNEQFF
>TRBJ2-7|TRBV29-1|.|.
TGCAGCGTTGTCTTGCAGGGAACAGCCTACGAGCAGTACTTC
CSVVLQGTAYEQYF
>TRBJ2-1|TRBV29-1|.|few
TGCAGCGTTGAAGATCGCACAGGGAGGGTCTTC
CSVEDRTGRVF
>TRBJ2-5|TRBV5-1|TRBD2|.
TGCGCCAGCAGCGAGGGGACTAGCGGGAGGCCCCTTCAAGAGACCCAGTACTTC
CASSEGTSGRPLQETQYF
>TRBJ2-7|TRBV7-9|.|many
TGTGCCAGCAGCTCTGGAGTGTACGGCTACGAGCAGTACTTC
CASSSGVYGYEQYF
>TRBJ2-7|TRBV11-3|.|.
TGTGCCAGCAGCTTTAATAGCGGTATGGGGTCCGAGCAGTACTTC
CASSFNSGMGSEQYF
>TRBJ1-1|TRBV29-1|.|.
TGCAGCGTTGAGGGACTCCTGAGCACTGAAGCTTTCTTT
CSVEGLLSTEAFF